The clone carrying this T cell receptor beta chain was recorded many times. Its antigen is undetermined. The TCR beta CDR3 regions underwent amplification using RNA transcripts as the source. The HTBI primer set served for first-round RT-PCR of the TCR CDR3. In TCRdb, the multiplex PCR reads were re-called with MiXCR into one record per CDR3 protein. The sample includes a few hundred thousand distinct CDR3 sequences, approximately 25% seen only once; the top ten take over 70%. The data originate from a study of T cells in Graves' hyperthyroidism and ophthalmopathy. Notes on the study in general: Researchers found most expanded thyroid clonotypes above 0.001 in blood as well.

Those with hyperthyroidism were 18 to 65 years old, newly diagnosed, and ill for under 2 months. Uncontrolled infections, other autoimmune diseases, pregnancy or lactation led to exclusion of patients. The PBMCs were taken from under 12 ml of fresh peripheral blood. This CDR3 region has 11 residues. The germline CDR1 and CDR2 sequences are LGHDT and YNNKEL (reference sequence). The V end was cut by 2 bases, the J end by 8 bases, with 4 bases between. Sequences were obtained from blood. This sequence was found in a man over 45 with Graves' hyperthyroidism. The gene calls are TRBV3-1 and TRBJ2-1, with no clear D. This chain's CDR3 is CASSQRDEQFF. CDR3 in DNA: TGTGCCAGCAGCCAAAGGGATGAGCAGTTCTTC.